This T cell receptor beta chain was recovered during a study of graft-versus-host responses after intestinal transplantation. Study as a whole: Transplants were multivisceral, liver-intestinal, or isolated intestinal. For approximately three years after anti-thymocyte globulin induction, all recipients took tacrolimus and steroids.

Clones were sequenced by immunoSEQ multiplex PCR, and TCRdb holds only the in-frame ones, with some missing. The sample has about 38,000 clones, approximately 94% seen once; the top ten hold around 0.2%. Regarding this clone: Its target is unknown.

The length of the CDR3 is 14 residues. The V end was cut by 0 bases, the J end by 3 bases, with 8 bases between. Germline V gives CDR1 MNHNS, CDR2 SASEGT. Study observations and caveats: The study associated peak circulating GvH clone levels with early post-transplant HvG declines. Detected in recipient marrow were GvH clones, some of which were first observed in ileum or blood.

The receptor was isolated from a human donor who was the organ donor for an intestinal transplant. V usage is TRBV6-1 and J usage is TRBJ1-2; D is unresolved. Specimen: unstimulated CD4+ T cells sorted from spleen or lymph node cells, collected before transplant. CDR3 loop: CASSEAQRDYGYTF. CDR3 in DNA: TGTGCCAGCAGTGAAGCTCAGAGGGACTATGGCTACACCTTC.